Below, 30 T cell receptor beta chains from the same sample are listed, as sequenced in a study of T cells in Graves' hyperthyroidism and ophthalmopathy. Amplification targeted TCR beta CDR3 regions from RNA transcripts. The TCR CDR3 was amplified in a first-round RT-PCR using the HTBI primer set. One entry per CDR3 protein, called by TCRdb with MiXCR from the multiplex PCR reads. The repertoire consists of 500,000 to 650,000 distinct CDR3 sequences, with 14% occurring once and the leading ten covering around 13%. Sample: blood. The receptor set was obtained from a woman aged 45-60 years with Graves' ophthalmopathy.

The CDR3 DNA reads TGTGCCAGCAGTTCCGGACTAGCGGGAGTAGAGGATACGCAGTATTTT. This sequence encodes CASSSGLAGVEDTQYF. The V gene is TRBV9, the J gene TRBJ2-3, with 13 bases that match TRBD2. Germline CDR1 SGDLS, CDR2 YYNGEE. V was clipped by 5 bases and J by 6 bases; unmatched bases: 9. The CDR3 sequence is 16 residues long.

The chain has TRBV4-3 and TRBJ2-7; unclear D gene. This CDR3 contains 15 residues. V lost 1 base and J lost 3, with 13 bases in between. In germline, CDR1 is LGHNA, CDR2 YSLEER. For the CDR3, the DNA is TGCGCCAGCAGCCAAGCCCCAGATACAGTCTACGAGCAGTACTTC. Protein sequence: CASSQAPDTVYEQYF.

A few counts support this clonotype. The CDR3 nucleotides read TGTGCCAGCAGCTCTCGGACAGGGAGTTTAATTACAGATACGCAGTATTTT. It is translated as CASSSRTGSLITDTQYF. This chain links TRBV7-9 with TRBJ2-3; 8 positions agree with TRBD1. The germline V gene has CDR1 SEHNR and CDR2 FQNEAQ (reference sequence). Trimming removed 4 bases from V and 3 bases from J; junction bases left unmatched: 12. This CDR3 has 17 residues.

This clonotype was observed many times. CDR3 in amino acids: CASSLAGSLADTQYF. The CDR3 DNA sequence: TGCGCCAGCAGCTTGGCCGGATCGTTGGCAGATACGCAGTATTTT. This chain connects TRBV5-1 to TRBJ2-3; D is unresolved. The CDR3 is 15 amino acids. The V gene lost 0 bases and the J gene lost 4 bases, with 12 bases spanning the gap. CDR1 is SGHRS and CDR2 is YFSETQ in the germline V gene.

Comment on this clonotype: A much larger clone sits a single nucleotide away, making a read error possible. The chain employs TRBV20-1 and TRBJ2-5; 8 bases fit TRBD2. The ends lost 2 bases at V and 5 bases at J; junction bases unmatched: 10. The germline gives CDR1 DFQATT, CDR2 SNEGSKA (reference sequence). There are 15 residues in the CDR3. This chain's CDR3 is CSARTGAGGGETQYF. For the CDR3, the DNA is TGCAGTGCTAGAACCGGCGCGGGGGGAGGGGAGACCCAGTACTTC.

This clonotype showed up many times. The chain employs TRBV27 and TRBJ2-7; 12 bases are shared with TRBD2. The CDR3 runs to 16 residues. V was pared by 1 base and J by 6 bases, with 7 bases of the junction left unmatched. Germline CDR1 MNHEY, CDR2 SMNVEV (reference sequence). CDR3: CASSLLRLAGVGEQYF. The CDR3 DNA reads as TGTGCCAGCAGTTTATTAAGACTAGCGGGAGTTGGCGAGCAGTACTTC.

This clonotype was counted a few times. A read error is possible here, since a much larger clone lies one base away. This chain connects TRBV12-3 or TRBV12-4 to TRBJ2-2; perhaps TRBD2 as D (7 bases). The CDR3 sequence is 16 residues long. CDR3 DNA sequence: TGTGCCAGCAGGGGGGGGCCGCAGAGGTACACCGGGGAGCTGCTTTTT. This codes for CASRGGPQRYTGELLF.

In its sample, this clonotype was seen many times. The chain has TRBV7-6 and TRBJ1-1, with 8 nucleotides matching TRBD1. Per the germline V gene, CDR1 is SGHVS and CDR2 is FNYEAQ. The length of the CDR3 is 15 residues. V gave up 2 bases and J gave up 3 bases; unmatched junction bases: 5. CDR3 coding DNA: TGTGCCAGCAGCTTACGGACAGGGTCGGACACTGAAGCTTTCTTT. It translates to CASSLRTGSDTEAFF.

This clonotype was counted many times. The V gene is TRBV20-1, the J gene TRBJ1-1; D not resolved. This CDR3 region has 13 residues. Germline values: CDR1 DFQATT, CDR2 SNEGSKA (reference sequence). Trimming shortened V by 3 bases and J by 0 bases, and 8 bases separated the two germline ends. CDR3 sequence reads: CSASGLLNTEAFF. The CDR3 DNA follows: TGCAGTGCTAGCGGATTATTGAACACTGAAGCTTTCTTT.

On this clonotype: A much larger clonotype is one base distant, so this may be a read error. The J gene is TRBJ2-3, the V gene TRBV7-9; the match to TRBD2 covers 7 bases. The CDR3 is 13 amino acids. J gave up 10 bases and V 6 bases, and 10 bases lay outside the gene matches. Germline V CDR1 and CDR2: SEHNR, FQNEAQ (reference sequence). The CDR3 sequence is CASSVFLGGAQYF. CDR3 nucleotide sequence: TGTGCCAGCAGTGTATTTCTTGGGGGGGCGCAGTATTTT.

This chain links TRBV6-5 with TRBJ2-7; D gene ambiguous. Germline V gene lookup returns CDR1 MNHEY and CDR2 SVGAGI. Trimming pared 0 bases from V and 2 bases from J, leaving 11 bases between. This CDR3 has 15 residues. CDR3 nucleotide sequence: TGTGCCAGCAGTTACTCGAACGGGCTGACCTACGAGCAGTACTTC. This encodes CASSYSNGLTYEQYF.

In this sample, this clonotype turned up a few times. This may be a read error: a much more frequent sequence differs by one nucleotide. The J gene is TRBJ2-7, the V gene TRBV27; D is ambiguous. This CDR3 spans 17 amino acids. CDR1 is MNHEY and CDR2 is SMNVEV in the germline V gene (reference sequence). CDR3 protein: CVSSLSPPWLSSYEQYF. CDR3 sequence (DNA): TGTGTCAGCAGTTTATCCCCTCCATGGCTCAGCTCCTACGAGCAGTACTTC.

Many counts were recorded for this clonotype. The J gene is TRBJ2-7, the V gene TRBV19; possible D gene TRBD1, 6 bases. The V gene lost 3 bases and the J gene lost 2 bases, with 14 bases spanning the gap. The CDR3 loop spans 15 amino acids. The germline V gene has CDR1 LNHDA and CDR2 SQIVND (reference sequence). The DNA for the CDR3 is TGTGCCAGTAGTATCATTCGGGACAAAACCTACGAGCAGTACTTC. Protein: CASSIIRDKTYEQYF. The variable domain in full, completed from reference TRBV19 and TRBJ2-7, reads DGGITQSPKYLFRKEGQNVTLSCEQNLNHDAMYWYRQDPGQGLRLIYYSQIVNDFQKGDIAEGYSVSREKKESFPLTVTSAQKNPTAFYLCASSIIRDKTYEQYFGPGTRLTVT.

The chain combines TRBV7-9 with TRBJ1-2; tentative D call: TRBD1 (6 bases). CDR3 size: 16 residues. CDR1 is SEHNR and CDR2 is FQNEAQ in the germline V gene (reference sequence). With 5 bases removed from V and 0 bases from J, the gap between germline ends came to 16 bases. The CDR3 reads CASSPRGTGANYGYTF. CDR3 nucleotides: TGTGCCAGCAGCCCTAGGGGGACGGGAGCTAACTATGGCTACACCTTC.

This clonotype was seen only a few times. CDR3 sequence: CASSLVGGRAINEQFF. CDR3 coding DNA: TGTGCCAGCAGCCTGGTCGGGGGGAGGGCCATAAATGAGCAGTTCTTC. The gene calls are TRBV14 and TRBJ2-1, with TRBD2 matching 7 bases. Trimming at V came to 4 bases and at J to 7 bases, leaving 13 bases not matched to a gene. The germline gives CDR1 SGHDN, CDR2 FVKESK. The CDR3 has 16 amino acids.

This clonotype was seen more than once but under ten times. The CDR3 nucleotides are TGTGCCAGCCGAGACAATTACGTCGAGCAGTACTTC. As protein: CASRDNYVEQYF. This rearrangement joins TRBV28 to TRBJ2-7, with no clear D. The CDR3 spans 12 residues. CDR1 is MDHEN, CDR2 SYDVKM, per germline. Trimming took off 8 bases at V and 6 bases at J, with 14 bases between the two ends.

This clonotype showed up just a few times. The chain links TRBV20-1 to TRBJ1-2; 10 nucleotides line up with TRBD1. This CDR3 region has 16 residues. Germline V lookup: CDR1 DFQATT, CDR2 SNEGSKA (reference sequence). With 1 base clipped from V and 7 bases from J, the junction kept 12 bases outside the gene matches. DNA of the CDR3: TGCAGTGCTAGAGTAATTCCAGGACAGGGGGAAAGTGGCTACACCTTC. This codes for CSARVIPGQGESGYTF.

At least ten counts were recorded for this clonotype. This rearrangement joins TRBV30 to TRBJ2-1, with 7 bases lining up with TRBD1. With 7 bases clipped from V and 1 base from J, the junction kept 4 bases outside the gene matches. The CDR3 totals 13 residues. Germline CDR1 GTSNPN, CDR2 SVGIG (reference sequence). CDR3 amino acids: CALRQGSYNEQFF. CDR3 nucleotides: TGTGCCTTAAGACAGGGTTCCTACAATGAGCAGTTCTTC.

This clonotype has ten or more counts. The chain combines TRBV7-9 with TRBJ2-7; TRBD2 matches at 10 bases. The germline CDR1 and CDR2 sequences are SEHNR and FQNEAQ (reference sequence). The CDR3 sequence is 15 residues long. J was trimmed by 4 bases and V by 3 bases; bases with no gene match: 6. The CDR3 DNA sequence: TGTGCCAGCAGCTTCATACCTAGCGGGGGTTACGAGCAGTACTTC. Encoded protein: CASSFIPSGGYEQYF.

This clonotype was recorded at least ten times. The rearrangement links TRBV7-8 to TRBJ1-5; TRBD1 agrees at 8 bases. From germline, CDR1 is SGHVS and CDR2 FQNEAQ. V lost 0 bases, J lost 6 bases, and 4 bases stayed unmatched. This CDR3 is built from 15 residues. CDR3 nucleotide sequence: TGTGCCAGCAGCTTAGCGGACAGGGCAAGTCAGCCCCAGCATTTT. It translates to CASSLADRASQPQHF.

CDR3: CSATAPAGGRNEQFF. CDR3 in DNA: TGCAGTGCCACTGCCCCCGCGGGAGGGAGGAATGAGCAGTTCTTC. The chain couples TRBV20-1 to TRBJ2-1; 9 bases align to TRBD2. The germline V gene has CDR1 DFQATT and CDR2 SNEGSKA (reference sequence). The CDR3 is 15 residues long. V dropped 6 bases and J dropped 7; count of bases not matched to a gene: 13.

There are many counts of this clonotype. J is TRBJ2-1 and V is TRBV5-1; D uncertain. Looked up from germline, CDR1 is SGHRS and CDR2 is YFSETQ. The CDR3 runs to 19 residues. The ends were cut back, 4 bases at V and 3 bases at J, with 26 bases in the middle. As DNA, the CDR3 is TGCGCCAGCAGCCTTAACCCACCCACCATGACGGTCGGCTACAATGAGCAGTTCTTC. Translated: CASSLNPPTMTVGYNEQFF.

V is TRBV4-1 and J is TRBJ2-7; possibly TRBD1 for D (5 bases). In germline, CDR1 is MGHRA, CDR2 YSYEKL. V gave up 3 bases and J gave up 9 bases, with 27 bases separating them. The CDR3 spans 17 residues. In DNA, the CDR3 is TGCGCCAGCAGCCAGGCCCCTACACAGGTCGATCTGCATGGGCAGTACTTC. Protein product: CASSQAPTQVDLHGQYF.

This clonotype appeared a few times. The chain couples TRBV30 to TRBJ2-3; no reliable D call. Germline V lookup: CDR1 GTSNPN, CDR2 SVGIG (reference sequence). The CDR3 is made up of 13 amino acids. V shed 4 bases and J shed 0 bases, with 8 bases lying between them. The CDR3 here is CAWIHESTDTQYF. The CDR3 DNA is TGTGCCTGGATTCACGAGAGCACAGATACGCAGTATTTT.

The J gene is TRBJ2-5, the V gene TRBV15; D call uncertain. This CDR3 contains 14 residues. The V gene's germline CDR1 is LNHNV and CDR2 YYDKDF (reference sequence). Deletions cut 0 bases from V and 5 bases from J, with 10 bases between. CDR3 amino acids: CATSRDLGSETQYF. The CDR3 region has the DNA TGTGCCACCAGCAGAGACTTGGGCAGTGAGACCCAGTACTTC.

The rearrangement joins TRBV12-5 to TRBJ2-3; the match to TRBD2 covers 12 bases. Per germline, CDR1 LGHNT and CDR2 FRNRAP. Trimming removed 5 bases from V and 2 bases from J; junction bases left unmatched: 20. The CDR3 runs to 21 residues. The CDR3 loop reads CASGPDPLTSGSSLFTDTQYF. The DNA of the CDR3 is TGTGCTAGTGGTCCGGACCCATTGACTAGCGGGAGCAGTTTGTTCACAGATACGCAGTATTTT.

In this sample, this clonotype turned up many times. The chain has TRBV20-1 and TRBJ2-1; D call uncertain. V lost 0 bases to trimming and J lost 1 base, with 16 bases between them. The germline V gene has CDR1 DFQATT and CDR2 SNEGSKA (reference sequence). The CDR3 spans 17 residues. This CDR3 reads CSARDHLPGGSYNEQFF. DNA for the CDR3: TGCAGTGCTAGAGATCACCTACCTGGTGGGTCCTACAATGAGCAGTTCTTC.

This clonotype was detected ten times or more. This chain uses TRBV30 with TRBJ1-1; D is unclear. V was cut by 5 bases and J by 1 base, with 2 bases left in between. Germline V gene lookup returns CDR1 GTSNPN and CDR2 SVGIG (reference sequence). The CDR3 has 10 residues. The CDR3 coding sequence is TGTGCCTGGGGGAACACTGAAGCTTTCTTT. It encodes CAWGNTEAFF.

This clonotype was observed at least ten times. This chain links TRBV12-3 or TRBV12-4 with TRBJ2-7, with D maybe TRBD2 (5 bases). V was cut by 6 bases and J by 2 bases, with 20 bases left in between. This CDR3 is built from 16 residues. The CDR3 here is CASRSPTGKDAYEQYF. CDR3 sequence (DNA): TGTGCCAGCAGATCCCCGACGGGAAAAGATGCCTACGAGCAGTACTTC.

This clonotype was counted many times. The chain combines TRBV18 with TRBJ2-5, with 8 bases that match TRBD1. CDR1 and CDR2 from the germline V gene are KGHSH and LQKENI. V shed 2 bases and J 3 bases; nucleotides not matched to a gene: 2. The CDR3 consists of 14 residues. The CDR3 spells CASSPETGEETQYF. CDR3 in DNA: TGTGCCAGCTCACCAGAGACAGGGGAAGAGACCCAGTACTTC.